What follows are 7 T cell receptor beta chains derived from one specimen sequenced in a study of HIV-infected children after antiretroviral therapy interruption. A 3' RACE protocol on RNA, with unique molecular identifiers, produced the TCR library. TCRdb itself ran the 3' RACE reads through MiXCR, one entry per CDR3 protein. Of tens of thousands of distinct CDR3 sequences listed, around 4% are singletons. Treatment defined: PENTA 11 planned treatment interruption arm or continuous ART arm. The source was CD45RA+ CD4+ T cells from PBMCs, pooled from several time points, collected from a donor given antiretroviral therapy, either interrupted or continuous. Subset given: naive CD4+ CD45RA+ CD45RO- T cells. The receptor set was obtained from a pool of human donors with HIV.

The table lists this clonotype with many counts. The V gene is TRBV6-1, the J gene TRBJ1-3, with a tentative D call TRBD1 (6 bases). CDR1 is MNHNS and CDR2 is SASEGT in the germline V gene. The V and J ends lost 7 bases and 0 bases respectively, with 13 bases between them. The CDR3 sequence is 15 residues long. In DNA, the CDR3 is TGTGCCAGCATTTTAACAGGGAGCTCTGGAAACACCATATATTTT. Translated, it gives CASILTGSSGNTIYF.

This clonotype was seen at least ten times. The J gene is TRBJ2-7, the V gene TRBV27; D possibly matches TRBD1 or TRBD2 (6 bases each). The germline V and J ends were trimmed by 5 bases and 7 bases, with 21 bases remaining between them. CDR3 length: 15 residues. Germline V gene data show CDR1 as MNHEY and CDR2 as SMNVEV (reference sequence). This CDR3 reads CASSPGGGSPREQYF. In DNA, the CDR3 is TGTGCCAGCAGTCCCGGGGGCGGATCCCCTCGGGAGCAGTACTTC.

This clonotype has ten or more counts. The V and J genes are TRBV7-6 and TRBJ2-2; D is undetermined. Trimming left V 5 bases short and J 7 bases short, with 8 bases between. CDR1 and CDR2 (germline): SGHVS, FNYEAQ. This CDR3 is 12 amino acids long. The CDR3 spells CASSPNRGELFF. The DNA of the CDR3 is TGTGCCAGCAGCCCTAATCGCGGGGAGCTGTTTTTT.

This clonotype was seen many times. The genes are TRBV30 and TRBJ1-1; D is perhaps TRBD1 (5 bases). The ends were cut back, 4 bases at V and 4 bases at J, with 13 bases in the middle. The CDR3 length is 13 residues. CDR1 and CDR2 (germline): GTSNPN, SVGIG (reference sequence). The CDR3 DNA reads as TGTGCCTGGAATCATCACGGGGGCACTGAAGCTTTCTTT. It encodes CAWNHHGGTEAFF.

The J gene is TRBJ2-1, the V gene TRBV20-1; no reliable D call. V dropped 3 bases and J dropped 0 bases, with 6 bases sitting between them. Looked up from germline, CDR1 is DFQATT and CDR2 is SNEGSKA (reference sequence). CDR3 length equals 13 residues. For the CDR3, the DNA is TGCAGTGCTAGTCTCTTCTCCTACAATGAGCAGTTCTTC. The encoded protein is CSASLFSYNEQFF.

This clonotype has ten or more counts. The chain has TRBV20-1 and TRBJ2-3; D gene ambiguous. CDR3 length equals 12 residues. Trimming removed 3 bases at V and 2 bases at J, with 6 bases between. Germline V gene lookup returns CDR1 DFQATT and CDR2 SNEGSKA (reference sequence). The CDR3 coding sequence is TGCAGTGCTAGGGCAGTCACAGATACGCAGTATTTT. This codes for CSARAVTDTQYF.

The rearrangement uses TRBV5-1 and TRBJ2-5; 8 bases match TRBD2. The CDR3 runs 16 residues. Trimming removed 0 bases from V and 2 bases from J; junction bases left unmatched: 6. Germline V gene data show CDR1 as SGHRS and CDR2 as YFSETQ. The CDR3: CASSLVPASGQETQYF. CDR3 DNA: TGCGCCAGCAGCTTGGTTCCGGCTAGCGGGCAAGAGACCCAGTACTTC. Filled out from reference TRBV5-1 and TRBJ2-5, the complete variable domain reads KAGVTQTPRYLIKTRGQQVTLSCSPISGHRSVSWYQQTPGQGLQFLFEYFSETQRNKGNFPGRFSGRQFSNSRSEMNVSTLELGDSALYLCASSLVPASGQETQYFGPGTRLLVL.